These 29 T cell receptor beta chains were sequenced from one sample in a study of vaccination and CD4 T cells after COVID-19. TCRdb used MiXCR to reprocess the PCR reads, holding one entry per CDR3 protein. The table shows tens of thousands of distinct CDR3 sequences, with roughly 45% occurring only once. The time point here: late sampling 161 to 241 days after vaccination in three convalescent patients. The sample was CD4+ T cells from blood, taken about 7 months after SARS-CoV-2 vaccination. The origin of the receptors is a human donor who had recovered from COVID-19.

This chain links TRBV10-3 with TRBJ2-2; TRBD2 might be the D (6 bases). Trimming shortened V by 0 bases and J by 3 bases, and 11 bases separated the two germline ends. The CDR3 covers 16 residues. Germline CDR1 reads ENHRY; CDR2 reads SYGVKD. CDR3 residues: CAISESGGYYTGELFF. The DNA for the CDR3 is TGTGCCATCAGTGAGTCCGGGGGTTATTACACCGGGGAGCTGTTTTTT.

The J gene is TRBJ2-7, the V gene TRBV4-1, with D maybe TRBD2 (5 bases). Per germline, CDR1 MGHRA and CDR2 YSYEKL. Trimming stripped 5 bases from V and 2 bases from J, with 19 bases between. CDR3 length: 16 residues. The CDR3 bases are TGCGCCAGCAGCTTAAGGGTACGGGGTACCACCTACGAGCAGTACTTC. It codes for CASSLRVRGTTYEQYF.

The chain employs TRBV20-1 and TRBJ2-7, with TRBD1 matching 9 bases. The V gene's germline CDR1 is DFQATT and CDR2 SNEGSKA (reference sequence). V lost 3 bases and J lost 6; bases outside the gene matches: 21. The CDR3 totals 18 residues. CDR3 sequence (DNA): TGCAGTGCTAGGCCGGGACAGGGTGGACGGGCGGACTTGTTCGAGCAGTACTTC. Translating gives CSARPGQGGRADLFEQYF.

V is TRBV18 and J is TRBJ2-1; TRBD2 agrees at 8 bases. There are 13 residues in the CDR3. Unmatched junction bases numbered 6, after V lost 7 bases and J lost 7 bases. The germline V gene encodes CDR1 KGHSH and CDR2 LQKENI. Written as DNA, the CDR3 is TGTGCCAGCTTAAAGAAGCGGGAGAATGAGCAGTTCTTC. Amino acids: CASLKKRENEQFF.

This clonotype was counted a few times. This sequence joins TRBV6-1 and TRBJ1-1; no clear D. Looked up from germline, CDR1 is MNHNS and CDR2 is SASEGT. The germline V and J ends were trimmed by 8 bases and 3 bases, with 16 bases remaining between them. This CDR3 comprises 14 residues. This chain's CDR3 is CASRESNRDTEAFF. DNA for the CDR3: TGTGCCAGCCGCGAGTCCAACCGGGACACTGAAGCTTTCTTT.

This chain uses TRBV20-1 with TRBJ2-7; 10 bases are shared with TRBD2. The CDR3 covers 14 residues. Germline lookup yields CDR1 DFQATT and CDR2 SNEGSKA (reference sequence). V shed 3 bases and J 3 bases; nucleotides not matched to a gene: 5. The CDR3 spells CSASQLAGVYEQYF. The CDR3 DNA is TGCAGTGCTAGCCAGCTAGCGGGGGTCTACGAGCAGTACTTC.

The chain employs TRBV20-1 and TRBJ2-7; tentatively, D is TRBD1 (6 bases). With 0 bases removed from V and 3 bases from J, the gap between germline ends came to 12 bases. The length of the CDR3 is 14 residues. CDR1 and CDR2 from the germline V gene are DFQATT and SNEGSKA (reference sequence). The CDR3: CSARDRTEFYEQYF. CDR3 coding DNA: TGCAGTGCTAGAGATCGGACAGAATTCTACGAGCAGTACTTC.

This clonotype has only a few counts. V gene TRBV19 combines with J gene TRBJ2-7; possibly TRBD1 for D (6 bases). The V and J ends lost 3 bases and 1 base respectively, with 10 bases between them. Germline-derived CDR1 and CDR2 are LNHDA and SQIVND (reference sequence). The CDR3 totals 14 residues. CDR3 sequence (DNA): TGTGCCAGTAGTATCCCAGGGGCATCCTACGAGCAGTACTTC. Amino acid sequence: CASSIPGASYEQYF. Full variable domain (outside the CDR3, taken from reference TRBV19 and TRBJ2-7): DGGITQSPKYLFRKEGQNVTLSCEQNLNHDAMYWYRQDPGQGLRLIYYSQIVNDFQKGDIAEGYSVSREKKESFPLTVTSAQKNPTAFYLCASSIPGASYEQYFGPGTRLTVT.

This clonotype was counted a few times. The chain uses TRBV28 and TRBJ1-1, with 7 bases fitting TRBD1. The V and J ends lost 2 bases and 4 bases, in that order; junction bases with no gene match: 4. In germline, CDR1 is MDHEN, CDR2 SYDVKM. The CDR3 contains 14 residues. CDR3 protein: CASSLRQGVTEAFF. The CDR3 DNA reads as TGTGCCAGCAGTTTAAGACAGGGCGTCACTGAAGCTTTCTTT.

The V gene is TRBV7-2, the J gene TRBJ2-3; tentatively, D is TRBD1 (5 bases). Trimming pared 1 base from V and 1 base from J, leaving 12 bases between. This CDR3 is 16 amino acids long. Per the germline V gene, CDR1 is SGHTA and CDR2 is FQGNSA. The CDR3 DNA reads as TGTGCCAGCAGCTTAGGGGGCTACCACGGCACAGATACGCAGTATTTT. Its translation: CASSLGGYHGTDTQYF.

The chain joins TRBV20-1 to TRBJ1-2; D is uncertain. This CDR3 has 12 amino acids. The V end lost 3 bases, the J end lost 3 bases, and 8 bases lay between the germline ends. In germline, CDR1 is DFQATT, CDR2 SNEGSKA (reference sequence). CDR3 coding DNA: TGCAGTGCTAGTATATCCCACTATGGCTACACCTTC. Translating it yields CSASISHYGYTF.

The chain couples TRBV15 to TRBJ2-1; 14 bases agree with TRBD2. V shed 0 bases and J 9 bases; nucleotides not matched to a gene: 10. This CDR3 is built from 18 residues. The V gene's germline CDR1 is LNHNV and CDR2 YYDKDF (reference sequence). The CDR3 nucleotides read TGTGCCACCAGCAGAGATAGACTAGCGGGAGGGCCGAGGTCTGAGCAGTTCTTC. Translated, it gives CATSRDRLAGGPRSEQFF.

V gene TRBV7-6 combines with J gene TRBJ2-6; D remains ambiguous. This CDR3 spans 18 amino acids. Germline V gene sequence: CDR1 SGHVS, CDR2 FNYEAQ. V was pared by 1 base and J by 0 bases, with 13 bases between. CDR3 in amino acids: CASSLGTMPSSGANVLTF. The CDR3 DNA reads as TGTGCCAGCAGCTTAGGGACCATGCCCAGCTCTGGGGCCAACGTCCTGACTTTC.

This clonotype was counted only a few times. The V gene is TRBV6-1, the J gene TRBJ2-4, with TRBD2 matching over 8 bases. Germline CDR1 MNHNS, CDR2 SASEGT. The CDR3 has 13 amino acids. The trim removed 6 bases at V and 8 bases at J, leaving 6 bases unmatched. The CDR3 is CASSLTGRDIQYF. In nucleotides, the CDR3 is TGTGCCAGCAGCCTAACCGGGAGGGACATTCAGTACTTC.

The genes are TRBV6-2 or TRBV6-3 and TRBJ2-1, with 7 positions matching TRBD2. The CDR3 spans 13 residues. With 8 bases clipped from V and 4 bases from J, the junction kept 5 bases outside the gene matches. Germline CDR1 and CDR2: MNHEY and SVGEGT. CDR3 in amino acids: CASRPSGYNEQFF. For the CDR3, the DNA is TGTGCCAGCCGGCCTAGCGGTTACAATGAGCAGTTCTTC.

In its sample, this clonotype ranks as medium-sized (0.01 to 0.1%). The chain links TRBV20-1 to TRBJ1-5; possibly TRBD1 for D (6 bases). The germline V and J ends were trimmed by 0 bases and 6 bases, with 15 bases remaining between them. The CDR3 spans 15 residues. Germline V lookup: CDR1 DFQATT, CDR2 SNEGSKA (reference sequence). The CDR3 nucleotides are TGCAGTGCTAGAGAGGGGGGGGGCGAGGGTCAGCCCCAGCATTTT. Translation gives CSAREGGGEGQPQHF.

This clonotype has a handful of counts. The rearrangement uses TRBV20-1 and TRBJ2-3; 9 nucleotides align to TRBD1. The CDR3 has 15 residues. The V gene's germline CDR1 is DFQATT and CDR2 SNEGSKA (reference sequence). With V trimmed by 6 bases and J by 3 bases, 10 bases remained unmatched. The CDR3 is CSALDRDRVTDTQYF. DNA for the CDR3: TGCAGTGCCCTTGATCGGGACAGGGTGACAGATACGCAGTATTTT.

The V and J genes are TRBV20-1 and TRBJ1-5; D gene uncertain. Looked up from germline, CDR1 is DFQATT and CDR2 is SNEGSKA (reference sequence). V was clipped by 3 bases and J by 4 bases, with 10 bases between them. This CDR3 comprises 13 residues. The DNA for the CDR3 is TGCAGTGCTAGTCATCGCCCTAATCAGCCCCAGCATTTT. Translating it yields CSASHRPNQPQHF.

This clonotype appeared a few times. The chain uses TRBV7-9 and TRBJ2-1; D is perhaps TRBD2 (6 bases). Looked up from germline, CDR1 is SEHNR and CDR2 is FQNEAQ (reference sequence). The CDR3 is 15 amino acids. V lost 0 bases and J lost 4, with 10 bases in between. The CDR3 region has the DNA TGTGCCAGCAGCTTAGCAGTGGGACTTTACAATGAGCAGTTCTTC. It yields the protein CASSLAVGLYNEQFF. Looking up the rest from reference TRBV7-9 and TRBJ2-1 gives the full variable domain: DTGVSQNPRHKITKRGQNVTFRCDPISEHNRLYWYRQTLGQGPEFLTYFQNEAQLEKSRLLSDRFSAERPKGSFSTLEIQRTEQGDSAMYLCASSLAVGLYNEQFFGPGTRLTVL.

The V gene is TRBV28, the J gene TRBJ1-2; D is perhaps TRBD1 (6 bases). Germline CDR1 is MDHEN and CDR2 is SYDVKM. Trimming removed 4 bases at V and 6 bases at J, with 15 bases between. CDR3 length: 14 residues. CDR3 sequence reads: CASSYLGAVNGYTF. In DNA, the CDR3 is TGTGCCAGCAGTTACCTGGGGGCAGTTAATGGCTACACCTTC.

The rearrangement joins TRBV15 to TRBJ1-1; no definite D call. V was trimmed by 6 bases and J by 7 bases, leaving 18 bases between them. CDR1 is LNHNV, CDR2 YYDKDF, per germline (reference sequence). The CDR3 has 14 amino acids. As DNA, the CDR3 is TGTGCCACCAGTAGGGCGGGAGCCCCAAATGAAGCTTTCTTT. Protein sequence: CATSRAGAPNEAFF.

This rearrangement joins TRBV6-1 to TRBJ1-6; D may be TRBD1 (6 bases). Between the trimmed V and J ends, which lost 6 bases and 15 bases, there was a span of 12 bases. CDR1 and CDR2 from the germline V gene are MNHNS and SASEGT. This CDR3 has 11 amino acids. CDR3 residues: CASRGGGGLHF. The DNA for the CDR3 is TGTGCCAGCAGGGGAGGGGGAGGCCTCCACTTT.

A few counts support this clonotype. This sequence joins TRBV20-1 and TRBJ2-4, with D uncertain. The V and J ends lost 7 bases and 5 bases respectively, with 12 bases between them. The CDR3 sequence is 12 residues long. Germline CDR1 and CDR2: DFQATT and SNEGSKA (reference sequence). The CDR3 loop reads CSVKHSQNIQYF. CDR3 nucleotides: TGCAGTGTCAAGCACAGCCAAAACATTCAGTACTTC.

The CDR3 DNA reads as TGTGCCAGCAGGCCCTCGGGACTAGCGGGTACTATTTCCTACGAGCAGTACTTC. Protein product: CASRPSGLAGTISYEQYF. The V and J genes are TRBV28 and TRBJ2-7; the match to TRBD2 covers 12 bases. The germline V gene encodes CDR1 MDHEN and CDR2 SYDVKM. Trimming cost V 6 bases and J 1 base; bases outside gene matches: 13. The CDR3 spans 18 residues.

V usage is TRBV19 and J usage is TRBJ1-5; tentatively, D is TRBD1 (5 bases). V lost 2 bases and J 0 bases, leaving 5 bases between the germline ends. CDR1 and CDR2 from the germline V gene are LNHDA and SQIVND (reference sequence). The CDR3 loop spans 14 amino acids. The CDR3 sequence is CASSITGSNQPQHF. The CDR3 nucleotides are TGTGCCAGTAGTATAACAGGTAGCAATCAGCCCCAGCATTTT.

The CDR3 region is CASSPSGGAIYEQYF. In nucleotides, the CDR3 is TGTGCCAGCAGTCCAAGCGGGGGGGCGATCTACGAGCAGTACTTC. V gene TRBV27 combines with J gene TRBJ2-7, with 10 bases lining up with TRBD2. The CDR3 spans 15 residues. V gave up 5 bases and J gave up 3 bases; unmatched junction bases: 7. CDR1 is MNHEY and CDR2 is SMNVEV in the germline V gene (reference sequence).

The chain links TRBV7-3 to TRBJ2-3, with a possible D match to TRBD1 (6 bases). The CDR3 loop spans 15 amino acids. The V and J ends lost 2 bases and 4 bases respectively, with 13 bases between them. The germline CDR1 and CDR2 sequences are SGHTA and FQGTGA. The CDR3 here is CASSLGGRGADTQYF. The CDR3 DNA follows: TGTGCCAGCAGCTTAGGCGGCAGGGGAGCAGATACGCAGTATTTT.

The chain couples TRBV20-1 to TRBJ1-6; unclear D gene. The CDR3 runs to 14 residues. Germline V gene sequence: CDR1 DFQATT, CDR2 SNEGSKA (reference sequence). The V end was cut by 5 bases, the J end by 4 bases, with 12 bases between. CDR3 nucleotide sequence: TGCAGTGCTCCAGACCGGTTATATAATTCACCCCTCCACTTT. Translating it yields CSAPDRLYNSPLHF.

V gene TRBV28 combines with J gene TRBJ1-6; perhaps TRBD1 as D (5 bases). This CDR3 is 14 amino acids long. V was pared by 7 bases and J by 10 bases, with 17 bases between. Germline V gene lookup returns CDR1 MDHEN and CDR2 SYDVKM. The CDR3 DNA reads TGTGCCAGCAAAGACACCCCTCGGGGCTCACCCCTCCACTTT. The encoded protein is CASKDTPRGSPLHF. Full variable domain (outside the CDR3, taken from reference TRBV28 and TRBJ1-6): DVKVTQSSRYLVKRTGEKVFLECVQDMDHENMFWYRQDPGLGLRLIYFSYDVKMKEKGDIPEGYSVSREKKERFSLILESASTNQTSMYLCASKDTPRGSPLHFGNGTRLTVT.